Below, 20 T cell receptor beta chains from the same sample are listed, as sequenced in a study of T cell responses to AZD1222 COVID-19 vaccine. Only in-frame clones appear in the TCRdb table, and some are missing; sequencing was by immunoSEQ multiplex PCR. Altogether about 140,000 clones are present, approximately 80% being singletons, with the ten largest covering over 3.5%. Sequenced material: peripheral blood, taken on day 0 of AZD1222 vaccination. The receptors shown here come from an adult in good health.

This chain uses TRBV19 with TRBJ1-5; D possibly corresponds to TRBD1 (5 bases). The ends were cut back, 4 bases at V and 7 bases at J, with 17 bases in the middle. The CDR3 is made up of 15 amino acids. The germline V gene has CDR1 LNHDA and CDR2 SQIVND (reference sequence). CDR3 protein: CASSKGQGRRQPQHF. CDR3 DNA sequence: TGTGCCAGTAGTAAGGGCCAGGGTCGGCGGCAGCCCCAGCATTTT.

CDR3 coding DNA: TGTGCCAGCAGCTTAGTTACAGGGAGCACTGAAGCTTTCTTT. It specifies CASSLVTGSTEAFF. This sequence joins TRBV7-2 and TRBJ1-1; possible D gene TRBD1, 6 bases. Germline V gives CDR1 SGHTA, CDR2 FQGNSA. This CDR3 contains 14 residues. V lost 1 base and J 4 bases, leaving 10 bases between the germline ends.

The chain uses TRBV28 and TRBJ2-1; a possible D gene is TRBD2 (5 bases). CDR3 length equals 11 residues. Trimming took 2 bases from V and 9 from J, leaving 5 bases between them. The germline CDR1 and CDR2 sequences are MDHEN and SYDVKM. The CDR3 DNA reads TGTGCCAGCAGTTTAGGAGGTGAGCAGTTCTTC. It codes for CASSLGGEQFF.

The chain is built from TRBV5-1 and TRBJ1-5; the D gene is possibly TRBD1 (5 bases). The length of the CDR3 is 13 residues. Germline V gene lookup returns CDR1 SGHRS and CDR2 YFSETQ. V lost 9 bases and J 1 base, leaving 11 bases between the germline ends. CDR3 protein: CANPRDSNQPQHF. Written as DNA, the CDR3 is TGCGCCAACCCCCGGGACAGCAATCAGCCCCAGCATTTT. The full variable domain, in which reference TRBV5-1 and TRBJ1-5 provide the parts outside the CDR3, is KAGVTQTPRYLIKTRGQQVTLSCSPISGHRSVSWYQQTPGQGLQFLFEYFSETQRNKGNFPGRFSGRQFSNSRSEMNVSTLELGDSALYLCANPRDSNQPQHFGDGTRLSIL.

V gene TRBV3-1 (or the pseudogene TRBV3-2) combines with J gene TRBJ2-5; D gene uncertain. The CDR3 has 13 residues. Trimming shortened V by 1 base and J by 5 bases, and 8 bases separated the two germline ends. Germline values: CDR1 LGHDT, CDR2 YNNKEL (reference sequence). The DNA of the CDR3 is TGTGCCAGCAGCCAAGTGGGCAGGGAGACCCAGTACTTC. It is translated as CASSQVGRETQYF.

This clone was seen just once. V usage is TRBV19 and J usage is TRBJ2-7, with 7 nucleotides matching TRBD2. CDR1 is LNHDA, CDR2 SQIVND, per germline (reference sequence). The CDR3 is 14 amino acids. V was clipped by 5 bases and J by 3 bases; unmatched bases: 7. The DNA for the CDR3 is TGTGCCAGTAGTCGGTCGGGGGGTAACTACGAGCAGTACTTC. It is translated as CASSRSGGNYEQYF. The entire variable domain, with the rest obtained from reference TRBV19 and TRBJ2-7, is as follows: DGGITQSPKYLFRKEGQNVTLSCEQNLNHDAMYWYRQDPGQGLRLIYYSQIVNDFQKGDIAEGYSVSREKKESFPLTVTSAQKNPTAFYLCASSRSGGNYEQYFGPGTRLTVT.

The chain recombines TRBV9 with TRBJ2-3; no definite D call. This CDR3 region has 14 residues. CDR1 is SGDLS and CDR2 is YYNGEE in the germline V gene. V gave up 0 bases and J gave up 2 bases, with 7 bases separating them. The CDR3 here is CASSVGGTTDTQYF. The DNA of the CDR3 is TGTGCCAGCAGCGTAGGAGGTACCACAGATACGCAGTATTTT.

The chain employs TRBV19 and TRBJ1-2; D uncertain. Germline loops: CDR1 LNHDA, CDR2 SQIVND (reference sequence). The CDR3 covers 14 residues. Trimming took off 10 bases at V and 11 bases at J, with 26 bases between the two ends. This CDR3 is CATSTLAAPLYYTF. The CDR3 region has the DNA TGTGCCACTTCGACCCTGGCTGCTCCCCTTTATTACACCTTC.

The rearrangement joins TRBV5-1 to TRBJ2-3; no clear D. CDR1 SGHRS and CDR2 YFSETQ come from the germline V gene. The ends were cut back, 0 bases at V and 8 bases at J, with 4 bases in the middle. The CDR3 contains 11 residues. The chain's CDR3 is CASSLEGTQYF. The CDR3 DNA reads as TGCGCCAGCAGCTTGGAGGGTACGCAGTATTTT.

V gene TRBV27 combines with J gene TRBJ1-1, with 10 bases fitting TRBD1. Unmatched junction bases numbered 11, after V lost 6 bases and J lost 4 bases. The CDR3 sequence is 16 residues long. The germline CDR1 and CDR2 sequences are MNHEY and SMNVEV (reference sequence). CDR3 coding DNA: TGTGCCAGCAGGGGGGGGCTCCGGGACAGGGGCACTGAAGCTTTCTTT. Amino acid sequence: CASRGGLRDRGTEAFF.

The V and J genes are TRBV3-1 (or the pseudogene TRBV3-2) and TRBJ1-6; TRBD1 is a possible D gene (5 bases). V dropped 0 bases and J dropped 9 bases, with 18 bases sitting between them. Germline V gives CDR1 LGHDT, CDR2 YNNKEL (reference sequence). The CDR3 is 17 residues long. CDR3 bases: TGTGCCAGCAGCCAAGAAGCCACCAGGGTTTCTGGTTCACCCCTCCACTTT. Protein product: CASSQEATRVSGSPLHF.

The chain combines TRBV5-1 with TRBJ1-3; D is undetermined. The germline gives CDR1 SGHRS, CDR2 YFSETQ. Trimming cost V 4 bases and J 0 bases, with 23 bases left between them. There are 19 residues in the CDR3. CDR3 in amino acids: CASSPVTPSRPSSGNTIYF. Written as DNA, the CDR3 is TGCGCCAGCAGCCCGGTTACCCCTAGTAGGCCAAGCTCTGGAAACACCATATATTTT. The whole variable domain, remainder taken from reference TRBV5-1 and TRBJ1-3, is KAGVTQTPRYLIKTRGQQVTLSCSPISGHRSVSWYQQTPGQGLQFLFEYFSETQRNKGNFPGRFSGRQFSNSRSEMNVSTLELGDSALYLCASSPVTPSRPSSGNTIYFGEGSWLTVV.

V and J are TRBV19 and TRBJ1-3; no firm D call. Trimming took 4 bases from V and 0 from J, leaving 7 bases between them. The CDR3 sequence is 14 residues long. The germline V gene has CDR1 LNHDA and CDR2 SQIVND (reference sequence). The CDR3 sequence: CASSKGFSGNTIYF. CDR3 nucleotide sequence: TGTGCCAGTAGTAAAGGGTTCTCTGGAAACACCATATATTTT.

This clone was found a few times. The chain has TRBV9 and TRBJ2-5; TRBD2 agrees at 8 bases. The CDR3 extends over 17 amino acids. Germline CDR1 SGDLS, CDR2 YYNGEE. The V segment lost 3 bases and the J segment 2 bases; nucleotides outside the gene matches: 12. In DNA form, the CDR3 reads TGTGCCAGCAGCGCCGGGTTGGTAACTAGCGGACAAGAGACCCAGTACTTC. This sequence encodes CASSAGLVTSGQETQYF.

Details on this clone: A junction boundary mismatches the germline segment, possibly from a read error. The rearrangement uses TRBV19 and TRBJ1-2; no reliable D call. The CDR3 spans 11 residues. CDR1 is LNHDA, CDR2 SQIVND, per germline (reference sequence). CDR3: CASSLPPAVSF. CDR3 coding DNA: TGTGCCAGTAGCCTACCCCCCGCGGTCTCCTTC.

V and J are TRBV5-5 and TRBJ1-6; D gene ambiguous. The CDR3 contains 15 residues. V shed 0 bases and J shed 5 bases, with 9 bases lying between them. Germline loops: CDR1 SGHKS, CDR2 YYEKEE (reference sequence). The CDR3 DNA reads TGTGCCAGCAGCTTGGTATGGGGTAATAATTCACCCCTCCACTTT. This encodes CASSLVWGNNSPLHF.

The gene calls are TRBV5-1 and TRBJ1-5; D is unresolved. This CDR3 contains 15 residues. CDR1 is SGHRS and CDR2 is YFSETQ in the germline V gene. Between the trimmed V and J ends, which lost 0 bases and 5 bases, there was a span of 12 bases. The CDR3: CASSLEGFGHQPQHF. The CDR3, as DNA: TGCGCCAGCAGCTTGGAAGGATTCGGCCATCAGCCCCAGCATTTT.

The chain recombines TRBV5-8 with TRBJ2-5, with D maybe TRBD2 (7 bases). This CDR3 contains 14 residues. Per the germline V gene, CDR1 is SGHTS and CDR2 is YDEGEE. With 1 base removed from V and 4 bases from J, the gap between germline ends came to 11 bases. This chain's CDR3 is CASSLMGGLETQYF. The CDR3 DNA is TGTGCCAGCAGCTTGATGGGGGGGCTAGAGACCCAGTACTTC.

This clone was recorded only once. The V gene is TRBV6-6, the J gene TRBJ1-1, with D unresolved. The CDR3 covers 10 residues. The germline V gene has CDR1 MNHNY and CDR2 SVGAGI (reference sequence). Trimming removed 1 base from V and 7 bases from J, with 1 base in between. The CDR3 is CASSYYEAFF. DNA for the CDR3: TGTGCCAGCAGTTACTATGAAGCTTTCTTT.

This clone was observed a single time. J is TRBJ2-5 and V is TRBV24-1; the D gene is possibly TRBD1 (6 bases). The CDR3 length is 15 residues. Trimming pared 5 bases from V and 5 bases from J, leaving 17 bases between. Germline V gene sequence: CDR1 KGHDR, CDR2 SFDVKD. The CDR3 sequence is CATSGRGRGYETQYF. CDR3 bases: TGTGCCACCAGTGGTCGGGGCAGGGGATACGAGACCCAGTACTTC.